This entry describes one T cell receptor (beta chain). CDR3 length: 14 amino acids. Trimming took 5 bases from V and 5 from J; bases not matched to a gene: 2. The V gene's germline CDR1 is SGHTA and CDR2 FQGNSA. The data were taken from a study of T-cell memory formation after mild COVID-19. From the 5' RACE reads, TCRdb called clonotypes with MiXCR, one entry per CDR3 protein. The data hold 300,000 to 400,000 distinct CDR3 sequences, with more than 15% observed a single time. This TCR was sampled from a man between 18 and 35 years old who had mild COVID-19 (a few samples of this study predate the infection). Cell type and time point are not known. The chain is built from TRBV7-2 and TRBJ2-5; TRBD2 aligns across 13 bases. The material sequenced was PBMCs or a T cell subset sorted from them (not recorded which). The DNA for the CDR3 is TGTGCCAGCAGCACGGGACTAGCGGGGGAGACCCAGTACTTC. Its translation is CASSTGLAGETQYF.